This T cell receptor beta chain is from a study of T cells in severe cutaneous drug reactions (dated by TCRdb to between 2018 and 2021). With respect to the entire study: Patients were recruited between the early 2010s and the late 2010s from Taiwan, Thailand and a European registry network. Enrollment was limited to patients whose SJS/TEN or DRESS diagnosis was probable or definite according to RegiSCAR criteria. The Naranjo algorithm and the ALDEN drug causality algorithm were used to identify the culprit drug. Blister fluids/cells, PBMC and other biological samples were taken from patients in the acute stage or the recovery stage. Bulk TCR sequencing was combined with single-cell sequencing, quantitative PCR validation, functional assays and transgenic mouse experiments. To build the libraries, iRepertoire multiplex PCR was used, and the authors pointed to a comparison in which iRepertoire and 5' RACE methods, with or without UMI, captured abundant clonotypes similarly.

Of note for this clonotype: Its specific antigen is unknown.

Reading from cysteine to phenylalanine, the CDR3 counts 13 amino acids. No DNA sequence is on record. From the germline V gene (reference sequence), CDR1 is SEHNR and CDR2 is FQNEAQ. Results the study describes overall, beyond this receptor: A strong increase in TRBV12-4 usage was observed in CBZ-SJS/TEN patients, with averages of about 32% in blister cells and around 4.8% in PBMC. Although undetectable or scarce in tolerant-control and healthy-donor PBMC, a public TCRbeta CDR3 was found in all seven CBZ-SJS/TEN blister samples, at a mean of about 14%. The authors stated that further study is still needed to find out whether the public TCR applies more generally to SJS/TEN caused by other drugs.

The donors whose samples were sequenced had carbamazepine-induced Stevens-Johnson syndrome or toxic epidermal necrolysis (CBZ-SJS/TEN). Peripheral blood repertoires came from CBZ-SJS/TEN patients of Han Chinese (roughly five) and European (six) origin. To search for drug-specific clonotypes, the T cell receptor repertoires of patients with drug-induced severe cutaneous adverse reactions were profiled by next-generation sequencing. RNA was isolated either from blister cells of skin lesions or from peripheral blood mononuclear cells. For both bulk and single-cell sequencing, libraries were prepared with the iRepertoire multiplex PCR system using TCR subtype-specific primers. Multiplex PCR with primers targeting V, D and J gene regions was used to generate bulk TCR beta libraries. Roughly 95-500 ng of RNA per sample served as input for bulk TCR library preparation. An Illumina MiSeq was used to sequence bulk TCR beta amplicons. For the original study's pipeline: Sample misassignments and low-quality sequencing reads were filtered out during quality control steps. The CDR3 was defined as the amino acids lying between the Y[YFLI]C motif of the V gene and the [FW]GXGT motif of the J segment. The IMGT database served as the reference for assigning TRBV and TRBJ genes and CDR3 clonotypes. TRBV expression in each sample was normalized to the mean of the same gene in PBMC from 44 healthy donors. One entry per CDR3 protein sequence results from the TCRdb reprocessing of the reads, with DNA left out. The V and J calls were not made by the authors but by TCRdb's processing. This sample's table contains just over 20,000 distinct CDR3 sequences. The ten most abundant clones make up about 7.8% of the sample.

The clonotype comes from a human donor with toxic epidermal necrolysis, a severe cutaneous drug reaction. Recombination connected TRBV7-9 to TRBJ2-7; with no DNA, the TCRdb D assignment of TRBD1 cannot be verified. Sequenced sample: PBMCs. The CDR3 reads as follows: CASSAGPTYEQYF.